This is a list of T cell receptor beta chains from one sample in a study of cytomegalovirus exposure and HLA in healthy donors. Measured with immunoSEQ multiplex PCR; TCRdb has only the in-frame clones, and not every one. The sample shows 250,000 or so clones, just under 90% of them seen only once. Sequenced sample: PBMCs. These receptors originate from a man younger than 35 in good health and CMV-seronegative. Each CDR3 is given with its conserved first and last residue. Each record gives: J gene, D gene, clone size, V gene, CDR3 protein, CDR3 DNA. A D gene is named only where the DNA matches it firmly. Expanded clones are given a class, and other clones once, few, many or no size at all.

>TRBJ2-3|NA|NA|TRBV9
CASSVGRLTDTQYF
TGTGCCAGCAGCGTAGGCAGGCTCACAGATACGCAGTATTTT
>TRBJ2-7|TRBD2|NA|TRBV15
CATSRTGTSGKEQYF
TGTGCCACCAGCAGGACCGGGACTAGCGGGAAAGAGCAGTACTTC
>TRBJ1-5|NA|NA|TRBV6-6
CASTVDSSNQPQHF
TGTGCCAGCACCGTAGACAGTAGCAATCAGCCCCAGCATTTT
>TRBJ1-6|TRBD1|NA|TRBV30
CAWSFRDRAESPLHF
TGTGCCTGGAGTTTCCGGGACAGGGCTGAATCACCCCTCCACTTT
>TRBJ1-5|NA|NA|TRBV6-5
CASRMEGQPQHF
TGTGCCAGCCGGATGGAGGGTCAGCCCCAGCATTTT
>TRBJ1-4|NA|once|TRBV15
CATSRFPTGEKLFF
TGTGCCACCAGCAGATTTCCCACAGGTGAAAAACTGTTTTTT
>TRBJ1-2|NA|NA|TRBV28
CASSPIPRGYGYTF
TGTGCCAGCAGTCCCATCCCCAGAGGGTATGGCTACACCTTC
>TRBJ1-5|NA|NA|TRBV4-1
CASSQTGYGNQPQHF
TGCGCCAGCAGCCAAACAGGGTACGGCAATCAGCCCCAGCATTTT
>TRBJ2-1|NA|once|TRBV11-3
CASSFGQSFYNEQFF
TGTGCCAGCAGCTTCGGACAGTCATTTTACAATGAGCAGTTCTTC
>TRBJ1-2|TRBD1|NA|TRBV28
CASSPIPRQGWDSYGYTF
TGTGCCAGCAGTCCCATACCGCGACAGGGGTGGGATAGCTATGGCTACACCTTC
>TRBJ1-2|NA|NA|TRBV6-1
CASSVRGDGYTF
TGTGCCAGCAGTGTTCGGGGTGATGGCTACACCTTC
>TRBJ1-1|NA|NA|TRBV5-6
CASSLWENTEAFF
TGTGCCAGCAGCTTGTGGGAGAATACTGAAGCTTTCTTT
>TRBJ2-7|TRBD2|NA|TRBV19
CRGGTYEQYF
TGCCGGGGGGGTACCTACGAGCAGTACTTC
>TRBJ2-3|NA|NA|TRBV28
CASSSLQVDLSTDTQYF
TGTGCCAGCAGTTCTCTGCAGGTGGATCTAAGCACAGATACGCAGTATTTT
>TRBJ2-3|NA|NA|TRBV15
CATSRGQDTQYF
TGTGCCACCAGCAGAGGACAGGATACGCAGTATTTT
>TRBJ2-5|NA|NA|TRBV27
CASGRQALQETQYF
TGTGCCAGCGGGCGACAGGCCCTCCAAGAGACCCAGTACTTC
>TRBJ2-1|NA|NA|TRBV11-2
CASSLVIRRDLDNEQFF
TGTGCCAGCAGCTTAGTAATAAGACGGGACTTAGACAATGAGCAGTTCTTC
>TRBJ2-7|TRBD2|NA|TRBV14
CASSHAGGPGEQYF
TGTGCCAGCAGCCACGCGGGGGGGCCGGGCGAGCAGTACTTC
>TRBJ2-4|NA|NA|TRBV2
CASSDGRKNIQYF
TGTGCCAGCAGTGACGGTCGTAAAAACATTCAGTACTTC
>TRBJ2-2|NA|once|TRBV7-6
CASSLAAGGELFF
TGTGCCAGCAGCTTAGCTGCGGGGGGGGAGCTGTTTTTT
>TRBJ2-7|TRBD2|NA|TRBV5-8
CASKLAGVGEQYF
TGTGCCAGCAAATTAGCGGGAGTCGGCGAGCAGTACTTC
>TRBJ1-3|TRBD1|NA|TRBV28
CASRTGGGNTIYF
TGTGCCAGCCGGACAGGAGGTGGAAACACCATATATTTT
>TRBJ2-5|NA|NA|TRBV5-5
CASSLSAPQETQYF
TGTGCCAGCAGCTTGTCCGCGCCTCAAGAGACCCAGTACTTC
>TRBJ2-2|NA|NA|TRBV6-5
CASRSRGTGELFF
TGTGCCAGCAGGTCCCGGGGCACCGGGGAGCTGTTTTTT
>TRBJ1-2|NA|NA|TRBV7-2
CASSRGVKLNGYTF
TGTGCCAGCAGCCGCGGCGTGAAGTTGAATGGCTACACCTTC
>TRBJ2-7|NA|NA|TRBV4-1
CASSQEPSESYEQYF
TGCGCCAGCAGCCAAGAGCCTAGCGAATCCTACGAGCAGTACTTC
>TRBJ2-7|TRBD1|many|TRBV11-2
CASSLLVGPGQGF
TGTGCCAGCAGCCTATTAGTGGGACCGGGACAGGGCTTC
>TRBJ1-1|TRBD1|NA|TRBV7-9
CASSSGTAVEAFF
TGTGCCAGCAGCTCAGGGACAGCTGTCGAAGCTTTCTTT
>TRBJ2-7|NA|NA|TRBV11-2
CASSRGSGSSSYEQYF
TGTGCCAGCAGCAGGGGGTCCGGGTCTAGCTCCTACGAGCAGTACTTC
>TRBJ2-7|TRBD2|NA|TRBV27
CASSLSASGDTEQYF
TGTGCCAGCAGTTTATCGGCTAGCGGGGATACCGAGCAGTACTTC
>TRBJ2-5|NA|few|TRBV2
CASRGTGSAQYF
TGTGCCAGCAGGGGAACAGGGAGTGCCCAGTACTTC
>TRBJ2-3|NA|NA|TRBV7-9
CASSLDTYTDTQYF
TGTGCCAGCAGCTTAGATACCTACACAGATACGCAGTATTTT
>TRBJ1-2|NA|NA|TRBV5-6
CASSHTTGGRNGYTF
TGTGCCAGCAGTCACACAACCGGGGGACGGAATGGCTACACCTTC
>TRBJ2-7|TRBD1|NA|TRBV7-2
CASSLTPGQIPYEQYF
TGTGCCAGCAGCTTGACCCCGGGACAGATACCCTACGAGCAGTACTTC
>TRBJ1-2|NA|NA|TRBV6-1
CASSHGVAGYTF
TGTGCCAGCAGTCACGGGGTTGCGGGCTACACCTTC
>TRBJ2-3|TRBD2|NA|TRBV2
CASSESLGLAGDF
TGTGCCAGCAGTGAGTCCCTGGGACTAGCGGGTGATTTT
>TRBJ1-2|NA|NA|TRBV2
CASSGDWGGYTF
TGTGCCAGCAGTGGGGACTGGGGGGGCTACACCTTC
>TRBJ2-5|TRBD1|NA|TRBV9
CASSVDRGETQYF
TGTGCCAGCAGCGTCGACAGGGGAGAGACCCAGTACTTC
>TRBJ2-3|TRBD2|few|TRBV28
CASSVSGVRDTQYF
TGTGCCAGCAGTGTTAGCGGGGTGAGAGATACGCAGTATTTT
>TRBJ2-3|NA|NA|TRBV6-1
CASSERSRPTDTQYF
TGTGCCAGCAGTGAACGTAGCCGACCCACAGATACGCAGTATTTT
>TRBJ1-5|NA|NA|TRBV7-8
CASSLSGLYSNQPQHF
TGTGCCAGCAGCTTATCGGGGTTATATAGCAATCAGCCCCAGCATTTT
>TRBJ1-4|NA|NA|TRBV12-5
CASGLGRGEKLFF
TGTGCTAGTGGTTTGGGTAGAGGGGAAAAACTGTTTTTT